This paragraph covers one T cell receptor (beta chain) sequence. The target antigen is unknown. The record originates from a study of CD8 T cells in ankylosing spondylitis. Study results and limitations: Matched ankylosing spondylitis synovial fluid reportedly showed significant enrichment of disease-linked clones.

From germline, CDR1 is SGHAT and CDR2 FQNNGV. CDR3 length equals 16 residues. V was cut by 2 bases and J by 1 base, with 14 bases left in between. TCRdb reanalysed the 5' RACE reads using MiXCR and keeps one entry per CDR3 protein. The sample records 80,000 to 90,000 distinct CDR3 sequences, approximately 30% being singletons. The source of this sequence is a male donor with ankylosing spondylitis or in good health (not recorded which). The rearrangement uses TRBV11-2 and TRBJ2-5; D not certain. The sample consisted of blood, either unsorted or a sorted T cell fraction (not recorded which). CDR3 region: CASSLLVTVLQETQYF. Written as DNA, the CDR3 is TGTGCCAGCAGCTTACTAGTAACAGTACTCCAAGAGACCCAGTACTTC.